This T cell receptor beta chain was documented in a study of T cell responses to AZD1222 COVID-19 vaccine. Findings of the study overall: Donors, mostly white British, included more females; clonal diversity was possibly underestimated. Across the whole spike, CD4 TCRs peaked at regions 160-218 and 743-854. A reported finding is that nearly half of spike-specific TCRs target unmutated variant regions.

The data were produced by immunoSEQ multiplex PCR, yet TCRdb's version contains in-frame clones alone and is incomplete. The sample has roughly 140,000 clones; about 93% are singletons. Germline CDR1 is SGHVS and CDR2 is FNYEAQ. This CDR3 is 16 amino acids long. V was trimmed by 1 base and J by 0 bases, leaving 10 bases between them. Remarks on this clone: Its cognate antigen is unknown.

The clonotype was recovered from an adult in good health. The chain combines TRBV7-6 with TRBJ2-1; D not certain. The specimen was peripheral blood, collected on day 0 of AZD1222 vaccination. CDR3 sequence reads: CASSLERSSSYNEQFF. The CDR3 coding sequence is TGTGCCAGCAGCTTAGAGCGTTCGAGCTCCTACAATGAGCAGTTCTTC.